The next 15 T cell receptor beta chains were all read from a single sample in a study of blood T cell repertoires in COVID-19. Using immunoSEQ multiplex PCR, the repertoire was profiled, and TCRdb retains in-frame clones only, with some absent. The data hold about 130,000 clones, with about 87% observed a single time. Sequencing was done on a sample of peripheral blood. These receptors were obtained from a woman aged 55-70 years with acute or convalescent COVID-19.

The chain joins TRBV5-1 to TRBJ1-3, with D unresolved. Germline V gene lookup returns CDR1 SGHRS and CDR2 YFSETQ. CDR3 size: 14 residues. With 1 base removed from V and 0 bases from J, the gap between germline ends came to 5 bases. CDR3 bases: TGCGCCAGCAGCTTGAGGAGCTCTGGAAACACCATATATTTT. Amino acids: CASSLRSSGNTIYF.

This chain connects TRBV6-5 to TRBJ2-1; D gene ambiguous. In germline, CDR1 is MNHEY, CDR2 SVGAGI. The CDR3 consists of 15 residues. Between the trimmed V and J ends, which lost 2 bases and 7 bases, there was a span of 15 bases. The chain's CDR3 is CASSYPPPGINEQFF. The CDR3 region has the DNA TGTGCCAGCAGTTACCCTCCGCCCGGTATAAATGAGCAGTTCTTC.

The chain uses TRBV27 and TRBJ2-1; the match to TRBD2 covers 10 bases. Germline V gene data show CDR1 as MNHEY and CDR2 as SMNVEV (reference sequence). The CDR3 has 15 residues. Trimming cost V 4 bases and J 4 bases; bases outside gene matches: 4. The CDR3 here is CASSSGLAVYNEQFF. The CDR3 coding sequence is TGTGCCAGCAGTTCCGGACTAGCGGTGTACAATGAGCAGTTCTTC.

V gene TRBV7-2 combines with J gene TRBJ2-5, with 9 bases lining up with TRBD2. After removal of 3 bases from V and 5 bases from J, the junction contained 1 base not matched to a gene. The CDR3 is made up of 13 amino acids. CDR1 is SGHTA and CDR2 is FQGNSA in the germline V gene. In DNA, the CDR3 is TGTGCCAGCAGCTTTAGCGGGAGTGAGACCCAGTACTTC. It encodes CASSFSGSETQYF. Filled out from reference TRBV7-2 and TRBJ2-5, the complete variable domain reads GAGVSQSPSNKVTEKGKDVELRCDPISGHTALYWYRQSLGQGLEFLIYFQGNSAPDKSGLPSDRFSAERTGGSVSTLTIQRTQQEDSAVYLCASSFSGSETQYFGPGTRLLVL.

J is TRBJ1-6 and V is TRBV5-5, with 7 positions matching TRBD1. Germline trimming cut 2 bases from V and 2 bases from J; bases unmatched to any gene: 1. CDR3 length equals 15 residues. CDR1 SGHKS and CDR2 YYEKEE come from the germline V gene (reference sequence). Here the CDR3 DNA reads TGTGCCAGCAGCTTTGGGACAGCCTATAATTCACCCCTCCACTTT. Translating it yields CASSFGTAYNSPLHF.

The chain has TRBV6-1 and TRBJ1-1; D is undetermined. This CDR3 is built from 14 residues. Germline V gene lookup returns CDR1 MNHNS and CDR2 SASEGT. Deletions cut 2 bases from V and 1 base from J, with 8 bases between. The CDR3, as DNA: TGTGCCAGCAGTGAACGGTTACCGAACACTGAAGCTTTCTTT. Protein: CASSERLPNTEAFF.

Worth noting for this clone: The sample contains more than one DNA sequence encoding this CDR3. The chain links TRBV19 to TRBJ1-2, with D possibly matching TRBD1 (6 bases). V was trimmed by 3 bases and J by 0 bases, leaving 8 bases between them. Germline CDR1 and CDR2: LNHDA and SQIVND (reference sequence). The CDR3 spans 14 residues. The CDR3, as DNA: TGTGCCAGTAGTATTGGGACAACTAACTATGGCTACACCTTC. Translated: CASSIGTTNYGYTF.

CDR3 region: CASRTNRARNTEAFF. The CDR3 nucleotides read TGTGCCAGCAGGACGAACAGGGCCAGGAACACTGAAGCTTTCTTT. The chain carries TRBV7-2 and TRBJ1-1; perhaps TRBD1 as D (6 bases). CDR1 and CDR2 (germline): SGHTA, FQGNSA. The CDR3 extends over 15 amino acids. Trimming pared 6 bases from V and 1 base from J, leaving 15 bases between.

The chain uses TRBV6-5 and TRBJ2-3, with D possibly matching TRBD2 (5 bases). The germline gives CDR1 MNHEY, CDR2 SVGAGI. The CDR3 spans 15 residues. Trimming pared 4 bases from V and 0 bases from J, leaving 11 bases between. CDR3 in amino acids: CASSSPSGSTDTQYF. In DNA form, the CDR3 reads TGTGCCAGCAGTTCCCCCAGCGGTAGCACAGATACGCAGTATTTT.

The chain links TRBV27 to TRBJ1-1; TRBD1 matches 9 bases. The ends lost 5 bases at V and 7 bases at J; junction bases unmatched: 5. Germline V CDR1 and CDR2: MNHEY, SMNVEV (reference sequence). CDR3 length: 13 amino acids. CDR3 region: CASSPGTGFEAFF. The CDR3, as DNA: TGTGCCAGCAGTCCGGGGACAGGGTTTGAAGCTTTCTTT.

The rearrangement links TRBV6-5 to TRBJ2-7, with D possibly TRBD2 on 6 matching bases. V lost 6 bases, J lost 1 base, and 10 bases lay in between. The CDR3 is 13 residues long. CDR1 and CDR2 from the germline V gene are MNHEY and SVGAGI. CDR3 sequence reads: CASRNSGSYEQYF. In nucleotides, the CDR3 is TGTGCCAGCAGAAATAGCGGATCCTACGAGCAGTACTTC.

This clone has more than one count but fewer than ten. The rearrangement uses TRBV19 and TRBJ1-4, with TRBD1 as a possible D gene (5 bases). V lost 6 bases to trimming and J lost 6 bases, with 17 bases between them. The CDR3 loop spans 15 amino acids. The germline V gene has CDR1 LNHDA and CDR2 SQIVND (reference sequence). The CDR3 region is CASRSSGRADEKLFF. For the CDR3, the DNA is TGTGCCAGTAGATCTTCGGGCAGGGCTGATGAAAAACTGTTTTTT.

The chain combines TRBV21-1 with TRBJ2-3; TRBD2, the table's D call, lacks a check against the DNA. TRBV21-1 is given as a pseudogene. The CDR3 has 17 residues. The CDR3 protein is CASGLRGTSGRADTQYF. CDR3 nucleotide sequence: TGTGCCAGCGGGTTGAGAGGGACTAGCGGGAGGGCAGATACGCAGTATTTT.

As DNA, the CDR3 is TGTGCCAGCAGCTTGACAGGGAATGCTGGGGCCAACGTCCTGACTTTC. It yields the protein CASSLTGNAGANVLTF. This sequence joins TRBV7-9 and TRBJ2-6; 7 positions agree with TRBD1. The germline V gene encodes CDR1 SEHNR and CDR2 FQNEAQ (reference sequence). With V trimmed by 3 bases and J by 2 bases, 4 bases remained unmatched. This CDR3 contains 16 residues.

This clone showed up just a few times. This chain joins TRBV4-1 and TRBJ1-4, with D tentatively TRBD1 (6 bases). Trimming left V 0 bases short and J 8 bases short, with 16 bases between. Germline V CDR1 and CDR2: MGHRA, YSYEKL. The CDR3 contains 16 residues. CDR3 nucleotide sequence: TGCGCCAGCAGCCAAGACGAAAACAGGGTCGCCGAAAAACTGTTTTTT. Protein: CASSQDENRVAEKLFF.